This T cell receptor beta chain was sequenced in a study of T cell repertoires in cytomegalovirus infection. About the research overall: Matching HLA type and CMV infection were both indicated by public TCR beta signatures.

This clonotype has at least ten counts. The antigen is not known. General study findings and limits: The ex vivo response was dominated by HLA-C-restricted CMV-specific TCR beta clonotypes. Carriage of CMV together with the relevant HLA was identifiable through cumulative public TCR beta family frequency.

MiXCR was run by TCRdb on the reads, yielding one entry per CDR3 protein. Among around 530,000 distinct CDR3 sequences listed, more than 25% were seen once. The source is a human donor in good health (CMV status not recorded). Some clones in this sample may be carry-over from other donors' samples. Sequences were obtained from PBMCs.

The CDR3 loop is CASSPAAGEVYEQYV. CDR3 in DNA: TGTGCCAGCAGCCCGGCGGCGGGAGAGGTCTACGAGCAGTACGTC. The genes are TRBV7-8 and TRBJ2-7; 7 bases fit TRBD2. There are 15 residues in the CDR3. Looked up from germline, CDR1 is SGHVS and CDR2 is FQNEAQ. J gave up 3 bases and V 5 bases, and 10 bases lay outside the gene matches.